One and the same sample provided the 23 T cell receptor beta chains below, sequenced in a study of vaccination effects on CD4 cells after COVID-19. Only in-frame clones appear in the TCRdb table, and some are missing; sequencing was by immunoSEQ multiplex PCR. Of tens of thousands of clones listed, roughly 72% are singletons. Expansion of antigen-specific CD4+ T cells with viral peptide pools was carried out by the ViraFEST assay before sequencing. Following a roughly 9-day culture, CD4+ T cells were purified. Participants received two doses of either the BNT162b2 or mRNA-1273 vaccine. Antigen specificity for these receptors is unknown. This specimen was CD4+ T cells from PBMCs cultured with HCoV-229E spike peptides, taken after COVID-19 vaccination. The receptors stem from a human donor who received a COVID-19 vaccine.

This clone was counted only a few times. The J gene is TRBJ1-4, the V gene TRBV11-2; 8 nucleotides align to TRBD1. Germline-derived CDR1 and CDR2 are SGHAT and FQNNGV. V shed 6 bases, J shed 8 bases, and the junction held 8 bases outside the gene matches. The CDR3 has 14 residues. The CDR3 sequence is CASSRDRTQEKLFF. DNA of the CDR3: TGTGCCAGCAGTCGGGACAGGACGCAGGAAAAACTGTTTTTT.

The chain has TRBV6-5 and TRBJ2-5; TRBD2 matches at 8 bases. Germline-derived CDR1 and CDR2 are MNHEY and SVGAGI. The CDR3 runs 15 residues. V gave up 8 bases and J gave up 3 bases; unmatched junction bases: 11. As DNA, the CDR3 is TGTGCCAGCCAGAGAACGGGGGGGGCTGAAGAGACCCAGTACTTC. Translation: CASQRTGGAEETQYF.

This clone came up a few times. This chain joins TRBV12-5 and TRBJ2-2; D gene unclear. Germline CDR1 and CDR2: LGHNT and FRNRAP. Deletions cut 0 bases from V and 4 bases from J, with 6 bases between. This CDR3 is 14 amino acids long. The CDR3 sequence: CASGLVRGTGELFF. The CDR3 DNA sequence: TGTGCTAGTGGTTTGGTACGAGGCACCGGGGAGCTGTTTTTT. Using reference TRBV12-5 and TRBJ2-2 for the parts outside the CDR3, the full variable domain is DARVTQTPRHKVTEMGQEVTMRCQPILGHNTVFWYRQTMMQGLELLAYFRNRAPLDDSGMPKDRFSAEMPDATLATLKIQPSEPRDSAVYFCASGLVRGTGELFFGEGSRLTVL.

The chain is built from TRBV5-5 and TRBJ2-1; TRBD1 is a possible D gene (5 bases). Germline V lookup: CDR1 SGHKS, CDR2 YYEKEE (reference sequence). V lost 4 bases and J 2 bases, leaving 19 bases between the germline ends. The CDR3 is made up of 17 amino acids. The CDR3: CASSRTVGPATYNEQFF. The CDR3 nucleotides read TGTGCCAGCAGCCGTACCGTGGGGCCGGCTACCTACAATGAGCAGTTCTTC.

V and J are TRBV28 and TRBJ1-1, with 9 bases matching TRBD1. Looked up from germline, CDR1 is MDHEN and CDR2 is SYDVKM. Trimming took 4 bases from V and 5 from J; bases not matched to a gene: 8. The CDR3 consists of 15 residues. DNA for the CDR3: TGTGCCAGCAGTTCGGGACAGGGAGGATGGACTGAAGCTTTCTTT. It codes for CASSSGQGGWTEAFF.

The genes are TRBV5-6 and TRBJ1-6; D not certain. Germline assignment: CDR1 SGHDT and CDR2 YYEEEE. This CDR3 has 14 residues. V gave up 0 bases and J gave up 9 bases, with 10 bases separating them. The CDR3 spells CASSLGQGSSPLHF. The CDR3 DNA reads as TGTGCCAGCAGCTTGGGTCAAGGCAGTTCACCCCTCCACTTT.

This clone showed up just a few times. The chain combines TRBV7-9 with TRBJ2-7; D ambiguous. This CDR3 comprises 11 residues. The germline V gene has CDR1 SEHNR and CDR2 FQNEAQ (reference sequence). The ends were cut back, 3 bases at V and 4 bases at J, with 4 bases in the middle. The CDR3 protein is CASSLEYEQYV. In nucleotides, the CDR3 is TGTGCCAGCAGCTTGGAATACGAGCAGTACGTC.

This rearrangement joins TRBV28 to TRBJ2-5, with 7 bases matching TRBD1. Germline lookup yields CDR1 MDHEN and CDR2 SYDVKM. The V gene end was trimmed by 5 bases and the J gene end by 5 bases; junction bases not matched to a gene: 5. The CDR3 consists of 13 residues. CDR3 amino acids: CASSGQVPETQYF. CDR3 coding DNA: TGTGCCAGCAGTGGACAGGTACCGGAGACCCAGTACTTC.

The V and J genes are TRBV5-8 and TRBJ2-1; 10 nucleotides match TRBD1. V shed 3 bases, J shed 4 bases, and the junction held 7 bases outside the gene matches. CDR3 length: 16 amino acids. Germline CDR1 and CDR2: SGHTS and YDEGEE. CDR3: CASSSFRDRGYNEQFF. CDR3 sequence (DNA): TGTGCCAGCAGCTCCTTCCGGGACAGGGGATACAATGAGCAGTTCTTC.

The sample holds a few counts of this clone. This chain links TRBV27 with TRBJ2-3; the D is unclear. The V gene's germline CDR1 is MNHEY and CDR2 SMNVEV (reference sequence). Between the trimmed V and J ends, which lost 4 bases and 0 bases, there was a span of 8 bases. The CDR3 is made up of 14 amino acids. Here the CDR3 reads CASSYSTSTDTQYF. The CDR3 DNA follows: TGTGCCAGCAGTTACAGTACTAGCACAGATACGCAGTATTTT.

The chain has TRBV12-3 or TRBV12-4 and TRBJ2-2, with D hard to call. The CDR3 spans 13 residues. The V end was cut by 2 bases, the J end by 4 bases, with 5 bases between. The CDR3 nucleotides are TGTGCCAGCAGTTTATTGCGCACCGGGGAGCTGTTTTTT. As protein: CASSLLRTGELFF.

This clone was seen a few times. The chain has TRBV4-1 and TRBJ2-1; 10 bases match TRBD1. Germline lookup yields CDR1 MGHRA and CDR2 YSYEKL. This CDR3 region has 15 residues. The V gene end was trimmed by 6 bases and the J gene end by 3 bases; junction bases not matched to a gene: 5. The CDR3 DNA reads TGCGCCAGCAGACTTGGACAGGGGGTCTACAATGAGCAGTTCTTC. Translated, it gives CASRLGQGVYNEQFF.

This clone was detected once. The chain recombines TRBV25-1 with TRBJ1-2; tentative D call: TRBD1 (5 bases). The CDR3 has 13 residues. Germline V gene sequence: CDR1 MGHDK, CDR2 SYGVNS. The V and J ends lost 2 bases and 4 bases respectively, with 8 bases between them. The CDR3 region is CASSEGGPYGYTF. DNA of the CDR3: TGTGCCAGCAGTGAAGGGGGACCCTATGGCTACACCTTC.

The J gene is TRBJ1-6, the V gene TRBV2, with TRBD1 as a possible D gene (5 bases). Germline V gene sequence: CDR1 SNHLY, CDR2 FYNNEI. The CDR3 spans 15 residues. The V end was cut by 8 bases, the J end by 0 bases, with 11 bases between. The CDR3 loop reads CASGGGSSYNSPLHF. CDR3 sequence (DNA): TGTGCCAGCGGGGGTGGGAGCTCCTATAATTCACCCCTCCACTTT.

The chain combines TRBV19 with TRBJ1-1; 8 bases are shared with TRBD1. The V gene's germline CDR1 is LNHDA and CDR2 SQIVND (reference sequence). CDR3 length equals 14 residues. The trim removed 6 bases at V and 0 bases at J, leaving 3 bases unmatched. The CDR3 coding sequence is TGTGCCAGTAGCAGACAGGGGTTGAACACTGAAGCTTTCTTT. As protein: CASSRQGLNTEAFF.

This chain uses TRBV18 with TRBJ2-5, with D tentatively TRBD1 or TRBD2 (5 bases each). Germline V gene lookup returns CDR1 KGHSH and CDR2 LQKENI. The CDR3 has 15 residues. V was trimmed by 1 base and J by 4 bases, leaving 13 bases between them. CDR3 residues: CASSPLRGAGETQYF. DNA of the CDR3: TGTGCCAGCTCACCACTTCGAGGGGCCGGAGAGACCCAGTACTTC.

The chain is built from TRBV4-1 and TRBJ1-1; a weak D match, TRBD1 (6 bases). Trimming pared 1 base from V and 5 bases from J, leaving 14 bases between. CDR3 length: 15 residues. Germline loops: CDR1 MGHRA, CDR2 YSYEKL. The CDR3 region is CASSQGRGGQTEAFF. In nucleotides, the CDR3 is TGCGCCAGCAGCCAAGGTAGGGGGGGGCAAACTGAAGCTTTCTTT.

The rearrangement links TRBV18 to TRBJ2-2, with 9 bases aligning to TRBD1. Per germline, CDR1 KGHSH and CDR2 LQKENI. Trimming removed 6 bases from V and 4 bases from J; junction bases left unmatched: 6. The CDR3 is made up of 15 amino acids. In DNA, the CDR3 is TGTGCCAGCTCTCCCGGACAGGGGAGCACCGGGGAGCTGTTTTTT. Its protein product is CASSPGQGSTGELFF.

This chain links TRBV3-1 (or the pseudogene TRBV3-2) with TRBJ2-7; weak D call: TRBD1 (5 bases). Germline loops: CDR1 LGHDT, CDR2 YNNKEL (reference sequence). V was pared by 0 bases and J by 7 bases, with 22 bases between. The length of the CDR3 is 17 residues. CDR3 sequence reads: CASSQDRANPGHLEQYV. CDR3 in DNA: TGTGCCAGCAGCCAAGATCGGGCGAATCCAGGACACCTAGAGCAGTACGTC.

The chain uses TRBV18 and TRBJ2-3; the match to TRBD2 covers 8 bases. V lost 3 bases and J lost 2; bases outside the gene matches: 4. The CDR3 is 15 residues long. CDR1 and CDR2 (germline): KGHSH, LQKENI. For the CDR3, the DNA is TGTGCCAGCTCACCCGGAGCGGGGGCCACAGATACGCAGTATTTT. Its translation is CASSPGAGATDTQYF.

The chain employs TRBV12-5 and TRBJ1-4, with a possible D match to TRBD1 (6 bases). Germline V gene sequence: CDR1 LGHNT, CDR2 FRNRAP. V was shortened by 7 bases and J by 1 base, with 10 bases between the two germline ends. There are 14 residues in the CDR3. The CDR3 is CASAGGRTNEKLFF. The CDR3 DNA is TGTGCTAGTGCCGGGGGCAGAACTAATGAAAAACTGTTTTTT.

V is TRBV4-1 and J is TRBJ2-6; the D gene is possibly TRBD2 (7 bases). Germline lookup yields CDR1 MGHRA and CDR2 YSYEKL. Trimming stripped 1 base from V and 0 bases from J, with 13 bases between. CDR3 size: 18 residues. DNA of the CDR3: TGCGCCAGCAGCCAAGTGCCAGGGGAGGGCTCTGGGGCCAACGTCCTGACTTTC. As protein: CASSQVPGEGSGANVLTF.

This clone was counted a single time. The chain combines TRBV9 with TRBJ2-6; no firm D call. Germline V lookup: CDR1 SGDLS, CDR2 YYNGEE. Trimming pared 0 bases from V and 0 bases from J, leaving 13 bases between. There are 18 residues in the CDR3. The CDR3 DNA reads TGTGCCAGCAGCGTAGAATTTGGCGGCGCCTCTGGGGCCAACGTCCTGACTTTC. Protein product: CASSVEFGGASGANVLTF.